This T cell receptor beta chain came from a study of blood T cell repertoires in COVID-19 (dated by TCRdb to 2020 to 2021). Study-wide context: Collaborator samples came from the United States, Italy and Spain and covered acute and convalescent phases of COVID-19. Where HLA class I and class II types were available, the types were taken from metadata supplied by the sample provider, not from assay-based typing. The prospective study material was composed of cDNA or gDNA derived from T cells, B-cell-depleted T cells, or PBMCs. Samples came from the ongoing ImmuneRACE study (first 160 participants) plus 1,254 subjects from 6 global collaborators. The repertoires were released in a freely available public database intended as a resource for research on the immune response to SARS-CoV-2. Nearly every sample came with metadata listing a de-identified subject ID, COVID-19 status, age in years and sex. Deeply sampled blood TCRbeta repertoires from subjects exposed to, actively infected with, or recovered from COVID-19 were included in the dataset. Beyond this particular receptor, the publication reports: The amount of clinical and demographic metadata varied by source and participant and was provided uncurated.

Each collaborating institution followed its own protocols to collect whole blood in K2EDTA tubes. For TCRbeta analysis, collaborator samples were shipped as frozen whole blood, as isolated PBMCs, or as DNA extracted from either sample type. TCRbeta CDR3 regions were amplified from genomic DNA by means of the immunoSEQ Assay, a bias-controlled multiplex PCR. The paper's processing steps were these. The number of nucleated cells in each sample was estimated from the amplification of reference gene primers within the assay. To quantify the absolute abundance of each unique TCRbeta CDR3 rearrangement, sequence reads were collapsed and filtered. For each sample, productive Simpson clonality was calculated as the square root of Simpson's diversity index across productive rearrangements. TCRdb took over this immuneACCESS table, retaining in-frame rearrangements with V and J assigned. Such tables are incomplete; in checked studies, under half of the missing clones stem from an unresolved V gene, and the remainder is unexplained. V and J calls and clone size are copied from that table; D and trimming were computed from the DNA. Here the sample has some 100,000 clones; around 88% occur a single time. Of the sample, 5% falls within the top ten clones.

The cysteine opens and the phenylalanine closes a CDR3 of 17 amino acids. CDR3 DNA is the only sequence kept; it has 51 bases, read in frame from the first base. Sequences SGHRS (CDR1) and YFSETQ (CDR2) are obtained from the germline V gene. V is pruned by 0 bases and J by 1 base, leaving 4 bases of the junction without a gene match. As for this clone: No antigen is known for it. No base qualities exist here, and no much larger clone lies one base off it.

The specimen was peripheral blood. The clonotype comes from a human donor in a cohort sampled during active COVID-19. The chain links TRBV5-1 with TRBJ2-3, with 11 central nucleotides matching TRBD2. For the CDR3, the sequence is CASSLEVAGGGTDTQYF. Read as DNA, the sequence is TGCGCCAGCAGCTTGGAGGTAGCGGGAGGGGGCACAGATACGCAGTATTTT.